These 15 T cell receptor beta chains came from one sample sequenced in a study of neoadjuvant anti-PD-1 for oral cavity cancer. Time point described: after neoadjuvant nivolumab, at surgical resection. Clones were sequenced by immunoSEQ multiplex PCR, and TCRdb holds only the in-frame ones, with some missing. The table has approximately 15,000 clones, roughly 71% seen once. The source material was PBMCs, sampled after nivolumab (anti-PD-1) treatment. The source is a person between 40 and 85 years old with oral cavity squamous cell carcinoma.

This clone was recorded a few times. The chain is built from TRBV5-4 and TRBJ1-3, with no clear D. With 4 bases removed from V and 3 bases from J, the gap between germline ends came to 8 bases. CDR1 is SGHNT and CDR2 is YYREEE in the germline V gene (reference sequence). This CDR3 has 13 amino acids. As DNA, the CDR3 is TGTGCCAGCAGCCCCACCAATGGAAACACCATATATTTT. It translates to CASSPTNGNTIYF.

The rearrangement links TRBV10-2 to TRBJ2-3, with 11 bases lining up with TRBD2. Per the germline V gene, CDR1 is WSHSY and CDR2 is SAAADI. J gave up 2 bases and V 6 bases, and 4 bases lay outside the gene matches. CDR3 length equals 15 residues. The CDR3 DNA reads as TGCGCCAGCAGCGAGACTAGCGGGGTCACAGATACGCAGTATTTT. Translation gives CASSETSGVTDTQYF.

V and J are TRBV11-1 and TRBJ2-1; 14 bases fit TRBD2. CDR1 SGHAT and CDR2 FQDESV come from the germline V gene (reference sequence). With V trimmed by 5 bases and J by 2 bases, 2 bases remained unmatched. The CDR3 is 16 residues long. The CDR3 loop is CASSRTSGGTYNEQFF. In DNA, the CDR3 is TGTGCCAGCAGCCGGACTAGCGGGGGGACCTACAATGAGCAGTTCTTC.

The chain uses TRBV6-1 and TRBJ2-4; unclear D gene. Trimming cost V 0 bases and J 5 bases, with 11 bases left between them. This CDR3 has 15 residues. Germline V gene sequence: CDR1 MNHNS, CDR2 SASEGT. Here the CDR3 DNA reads TGTGCCAGCAGTGAAGCGCGTACTGCGGAAAACATTCAGTACTTC. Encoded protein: CASSEARTAENIQYF.

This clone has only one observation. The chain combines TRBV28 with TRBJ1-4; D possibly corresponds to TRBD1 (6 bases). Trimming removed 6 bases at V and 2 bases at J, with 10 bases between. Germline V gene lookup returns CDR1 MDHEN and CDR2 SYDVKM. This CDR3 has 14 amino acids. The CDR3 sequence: CASRNGGTNEKLFF. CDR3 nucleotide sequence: TGTGCCAGCAGAAATGGGGGCACTAATGAAAAACTGTTTTTT.

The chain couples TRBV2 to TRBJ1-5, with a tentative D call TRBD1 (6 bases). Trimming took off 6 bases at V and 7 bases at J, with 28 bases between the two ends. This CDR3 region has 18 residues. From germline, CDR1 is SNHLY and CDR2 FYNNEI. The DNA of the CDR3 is TGTGCCAGCAGCCTCCCAACAGGGTTACCGCTACAATCCCAGCCCCAGCATTTT. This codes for CASSLPTGLPLQSQPQHF.

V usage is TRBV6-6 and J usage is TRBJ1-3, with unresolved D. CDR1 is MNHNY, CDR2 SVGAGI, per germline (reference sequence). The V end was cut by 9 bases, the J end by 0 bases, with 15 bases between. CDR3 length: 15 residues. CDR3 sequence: CASFKGRTSGNTIYF. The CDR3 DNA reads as TGTGCCAGTTTTAAAGGCCGGACCTCTGGAAACACCATATATTTT.

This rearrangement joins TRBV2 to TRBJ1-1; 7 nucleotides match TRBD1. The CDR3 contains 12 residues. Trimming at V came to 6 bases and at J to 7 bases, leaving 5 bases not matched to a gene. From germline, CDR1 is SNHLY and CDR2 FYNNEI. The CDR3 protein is CASRRQGREAFF. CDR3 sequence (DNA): TGTGCCAGCAGGCGACAGGGCCGTGAAGCTTTCTTT.

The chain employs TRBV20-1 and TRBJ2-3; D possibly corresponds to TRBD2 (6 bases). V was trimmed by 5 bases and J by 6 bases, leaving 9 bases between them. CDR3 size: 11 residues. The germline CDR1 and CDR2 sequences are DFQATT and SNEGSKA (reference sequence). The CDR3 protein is CSAARGDTQYF. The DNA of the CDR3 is TGCAGTGCTGCCCGGGGGGATACGCAGTATTTT.

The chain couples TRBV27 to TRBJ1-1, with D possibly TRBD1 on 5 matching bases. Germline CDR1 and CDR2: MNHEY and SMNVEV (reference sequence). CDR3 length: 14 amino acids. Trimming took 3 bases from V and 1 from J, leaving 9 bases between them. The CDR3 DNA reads TGTGCCAGCAGTTTGTGGGGGTCGAACACTGAAGCTTTCTTT. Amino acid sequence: CASSLWGSNTEAFF.

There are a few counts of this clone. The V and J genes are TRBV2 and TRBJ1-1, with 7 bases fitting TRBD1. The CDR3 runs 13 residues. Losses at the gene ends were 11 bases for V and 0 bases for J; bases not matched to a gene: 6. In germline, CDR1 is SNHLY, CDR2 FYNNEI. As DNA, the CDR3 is TGTGCCGGAAAAACAGGGGTGAACACTGAAGCTTTCTTT. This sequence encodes CAGKTGVNTEAFF.

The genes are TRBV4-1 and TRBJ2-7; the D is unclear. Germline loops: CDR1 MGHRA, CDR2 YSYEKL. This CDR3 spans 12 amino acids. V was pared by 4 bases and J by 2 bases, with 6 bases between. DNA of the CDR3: TGCGCCAGCAGCCTGTTTCCCTACGAGCAGTACTTC. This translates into CASSLFPYEQYF.

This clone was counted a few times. CDR3 sequence (DNA): TGTGCCAGCAGTTTACAGGGTAGGGAAGCTTTCTTT. Its protein product is CASSLQGREAFF. The chain recombines TRBV27 with TRBJ1-1; possibly TRBD1 for D (5 bases). Germline values: CDR1 MNHEY, CDR2 SMNVEV (reference sequence). CDR3 size: 12 residues. The V and J ends lost 2 bases and 8 bases respectively, with 9 bases between them.

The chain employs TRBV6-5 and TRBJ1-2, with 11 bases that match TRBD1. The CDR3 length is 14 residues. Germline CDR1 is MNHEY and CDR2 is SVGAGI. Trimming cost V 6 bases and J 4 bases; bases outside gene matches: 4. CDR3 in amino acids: CASRGTGGVYGYTF. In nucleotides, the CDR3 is TGTGCCAGCAGAGGGACAGGGGGGGTCTATGGCTACACCTTC.

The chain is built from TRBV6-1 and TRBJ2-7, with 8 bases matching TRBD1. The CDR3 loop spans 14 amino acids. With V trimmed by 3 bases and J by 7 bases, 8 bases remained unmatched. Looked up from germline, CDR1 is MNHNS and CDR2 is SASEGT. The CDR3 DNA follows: TGTGCCAGCAGTGACGGGACAGGTGGCCTAGAGCAGTACTTC. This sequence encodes CASSDGTGGLEQYF.